This T cell receptor beta chain was observed in a study of a mutant IDH1 vaccine in newly diagnosed glioma. Study-wide context: Treated individuals were 62.5% male and approximately 38% female, averaging approximately 40 years of age. Before enrollment, the patients had been treated with radiotherapy alone, temozolomide alone, or both together. Most of them had received both.

Trimming left V 2 bases short and J 4 bases short, with 14 bases between. The CDR3 sequence is 14 residues long. The germline V gene encodes CDR1 GTSNPN and CDR2 SVGIG (reference sequence). Findings and limits, study-wide: Top peripheral T cell clonotype shifts appeared unrelated to pseudoprogression. Immune responses arising from the vaccine appeared in around 92% of patients.

As to this clone: The antigen is undetermined.

Profiling relied on immunoSEQ multiplex PCR, and the TCRdb table lists in-frame clones only, not all of them. The top ten clones hold roughly 0.55% of a sample with around 100,000 clones, roughly 90% of them seen once. Indicated time point: week 11, during vaccination. A 20-mer mutant IDH1 peptide at 300 ug was injected subcutaneously with topical imiquimod. The chain is built from TRBV30 and TRBJ1-2, with TRBD1 as a possible D gene (5 bases). This receptor was obtained from a woman between 45 and 65 years old with glioma. Material: PBMCs, obtained from a glioma patient whose treatment included an IDH1 peptide vaccine. DNA for the CDR3: TGTGCCTGGAGTTTAAGTGGGACCTCCTATGGCTACACCTTC. Protein sequence: CAWSLSGTSYGYTF.